This section outlines one T cell receptor beta chain sequence together with its context. As yet, its antigen is unknown. The sample belongs to a study of T cells in localized non-small cell lung cancer. General study findings and limits: Clonality peaked in uninvolved adjacent lung rather than tumor.

The table came from immunoSEQ multiplex PCR; TCRdb's copy has only in-frame clones and leaves some out. The sample lists about 3,700 clones, roughly 24% occurring once. The source is a woman aged 35-75 years with stage I lung adenocarcinoma. The sequences come from lung tumor tissue, collected before any cancer treatment.

CDR3 DNA: TGCAGCGTCCGACGAGGGCAGGGAGGGTATGGCTACACCTTC. Amino acids: CSVRRGQGGYGYTF. The chain is built from TRBV29-1 and TRBJ1-2; D might be TRBD1 (5 bases). V was trimmed by 6 bases and J by 5 bases, leaving 19 bases between them. The CDR3 consists of 14 residues. The germline CDR1 and CDR2 sequences are SQVTM and ANQGSEA.